This T cell receptor (beta chain) was captured by sequencing in a study of T cell repertoires in cytomegalovirus infection. With regard to this clonotype: The target antigen is unknown.

TCRdb independently ran MiXCR on the reads; one entry per CDR3 protein. There are 250,000 to 300,000 distinct CDR3 sequences in the sample; about 25% occur only once, and 14% lies in the top ten. Overall study findings and caveats: Within the response measured ex vivo, HLA-C-restricted CMV-specific TCR beta clonotypes were dominant.

Germline V gene lookup returns CDR1 KGHSH and CDR2 LQKENI. Trimming removed 3 bases from V and 10 bases from J, with 12 bases in between. The CDR3 is 12 residues long. The chain couples TRBV18 to TRBJ1-1, with D maybe TRBD1 (6 bases). The TCR comes from a human donor in good health (CMV status not recorded). Some clones in this sample may be carry-over from other donors' samples. The sample consisted of PBMCs. The CDR3 protein is CASSPEQGGAFF. The CDR3 DNA reads TGTGCCAGCTCACCCGAACAGGGAGGAGCTTTCTTT.